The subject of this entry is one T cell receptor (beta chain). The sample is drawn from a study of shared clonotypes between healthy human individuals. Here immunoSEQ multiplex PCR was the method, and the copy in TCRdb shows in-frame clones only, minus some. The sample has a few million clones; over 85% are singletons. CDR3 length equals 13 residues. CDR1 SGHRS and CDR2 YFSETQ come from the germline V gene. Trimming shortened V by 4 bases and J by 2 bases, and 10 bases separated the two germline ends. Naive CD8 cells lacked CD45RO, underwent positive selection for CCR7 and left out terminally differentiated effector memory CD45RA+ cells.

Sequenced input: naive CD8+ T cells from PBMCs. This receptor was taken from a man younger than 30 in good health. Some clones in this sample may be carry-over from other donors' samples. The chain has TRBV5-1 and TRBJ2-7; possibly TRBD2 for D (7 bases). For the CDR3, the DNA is TGCGCCAGCAGCGGCGGGGGCACCTACGAGCAGTACTTC. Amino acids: CASSGGGTYEQYF.